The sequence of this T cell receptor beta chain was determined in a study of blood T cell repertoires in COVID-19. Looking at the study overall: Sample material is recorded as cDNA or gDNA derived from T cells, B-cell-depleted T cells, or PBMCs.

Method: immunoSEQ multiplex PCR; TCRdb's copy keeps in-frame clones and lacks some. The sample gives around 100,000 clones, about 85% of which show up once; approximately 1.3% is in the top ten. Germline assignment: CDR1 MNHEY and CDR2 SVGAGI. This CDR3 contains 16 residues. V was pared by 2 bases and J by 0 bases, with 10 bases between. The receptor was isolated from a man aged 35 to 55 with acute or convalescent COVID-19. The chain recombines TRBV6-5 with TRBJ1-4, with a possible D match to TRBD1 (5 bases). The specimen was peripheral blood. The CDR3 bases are TGTGCCAGCAGTTACGTTTGGGGGGCAACTAATGAAAAACTGTTTTTT. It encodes CASSYVWGATNEKLFF.